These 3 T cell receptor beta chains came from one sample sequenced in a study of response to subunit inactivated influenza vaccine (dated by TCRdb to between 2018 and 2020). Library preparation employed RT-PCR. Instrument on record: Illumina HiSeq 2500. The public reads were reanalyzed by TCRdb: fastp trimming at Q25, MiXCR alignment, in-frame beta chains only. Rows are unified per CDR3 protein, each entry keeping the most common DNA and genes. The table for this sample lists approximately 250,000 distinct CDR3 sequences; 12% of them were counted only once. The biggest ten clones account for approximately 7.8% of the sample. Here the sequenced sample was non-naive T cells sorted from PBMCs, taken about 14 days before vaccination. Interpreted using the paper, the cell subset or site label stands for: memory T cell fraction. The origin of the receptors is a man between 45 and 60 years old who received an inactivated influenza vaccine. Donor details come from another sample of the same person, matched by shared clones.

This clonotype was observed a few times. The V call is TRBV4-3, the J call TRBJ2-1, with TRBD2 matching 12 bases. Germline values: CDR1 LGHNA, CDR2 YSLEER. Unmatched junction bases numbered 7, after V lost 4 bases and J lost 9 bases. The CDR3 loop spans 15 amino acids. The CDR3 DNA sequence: TGCGCCAGCAGCCTATTGCCGGGACTAGCGGGTGAGCAGTTCTTC. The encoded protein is CASSLLPGLAGEQFF.

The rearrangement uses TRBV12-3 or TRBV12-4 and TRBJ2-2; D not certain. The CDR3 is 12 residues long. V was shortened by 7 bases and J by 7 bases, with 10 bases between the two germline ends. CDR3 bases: TGTGCCAGCACCCCGGTGGTCGGGGAGCTGTTTTTT. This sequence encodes CASTPVVGELFF.

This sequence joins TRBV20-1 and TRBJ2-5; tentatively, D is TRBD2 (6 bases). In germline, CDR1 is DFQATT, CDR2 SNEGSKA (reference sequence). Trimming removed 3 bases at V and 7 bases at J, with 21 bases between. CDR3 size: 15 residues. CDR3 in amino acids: CSASLLQGGGLTQYF. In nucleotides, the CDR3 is TGCAGTGCTAGCCTACTCCAGGGAGGTGGTCTGACCCAGTACTTC.